These 12 T cell receptor beta chains were sequenced from one sample in a study of regulatory T cells in long-lasting Graves disease. Time point in this sample: newly diagnosed GD, antithyroid drugs for less than 3 months. Making the TCR library involved RNA that had been extracted from PBMCs. Investigators prepared the TCR beta libraries by applying iRepertoire HTBI primers and Arm-PCR of CDR3 regions. TCRdb ran MiXCR on the multiplex PCR reads and lists one entry per CDR3 protein. The table has over 500,000 distinct CDR3 sequences, around 16% seen once; the top ten hold around 12%. These same records also appear under a second study, on T cells in Graves' hyperthyroidism and ophthalmopathy.

Sequencing used peripheral blood mononuclear cells (PBMCs), obtained at new diagnosis, from a patient treated with antithyroid drugs. The source is a man aged 18 to 29 with Graves disease.

This clonotype was counted ten times or more. The chain is built from TRBV10-1 and TRBJ2-1; D remains unclear. CDR1 is WNHNN and CDR2 is SYGVQD in the germline V gene (reference sequence). Trimming removed 0 bases from V and 7 bases from J, with 7 bases in between. CDR3 length: 13 residues. The DNA for the CDR3 is TGCGCCAGCAGTGAGTCCCGGTGGAATGAGCAGTTCTTC. This sequence encodes CASSESRWNEQFF.

The chain recombines TRBV29-1 with TRBJ2-2; D not certain. This CDR3 contains 11 residues. Germline lookup yields CDR1 SQVTM and CDR2 ANQGSEA. Trimming removed 3 bases at V and 6 bases at J, with 5 bases between. The CDR3 loop is CSVEDPGELFF. CDR3 in DNA: TGCAGCGTTGAGGATCCCGGGGAGCTGTTTTTT.

This clonotype was detected a few times. This sequence joins TRBV29-1 and TRBJ2-1, with D uncertain. Germline CDR1 is SQVTM and CDR2 is ANQGSEA. This CDR3 is 11 amino acids long. V was cut by 3 bases and J by 9 bases, with 9 bases left in between. This chain's CDR3 is CSVDLGFEQFF. CDR3 coding DNA: TGCAGCGTTGACCTGGGGTTTGAGCAGTTCTTC.

This clonotype was observed a single time. The rearrangement links TRBV24-1 to TRBJ1-2, with D perhaps TRBD1 (5 bases). V dropped 4 bases and J dropped 6 bases, with 11 bases sitting between them. Germline CDR1 KGHDR, CDR2 SFDVKD. The CDR3 is 13 residues long. As DNA, the CDR3 is TGTGCCACCAGTGAGGGACCCCGACATGGCTACACCTTC. It codes for CATSEGPRHGYTF.

This clonotype occurred once. Given the absence of the conserved phenylalanine or tryptophan at the CDR3 end, a read error is likely. The rearrangement joins TRBV3-1 to TRBJ2-7, with TRBD2 matching 7 bases. Trimming took 3 bases from V and 5 from J; bases not matched to a gene: 13. The germline V gene has CDR1 LGHDT and CDR2 YNNKEL (reference sequence). The CDR3 extends over 16 amino acids. The chain's CDR3 is CASSHPHWRELNEQYS. For the CDR3, the DNA is TGTGCCAGCAGCCACCCTCACTGGCGGGAGTTGAACGAGCAGTACTCC.

This clonotype was observed at least ten times. V usage is TRBV2 and J usage is TRBJ2-2, with TRBD1 as a possible D gene (6 bases). The CDR3 extends over 15 amino acids. The V end was cut by 6 bases, the J end by 4 bases, with 15 bases between. Germline CDR1 is SNHLY and CDR2 is FYNNEI. The DNA of the CDR3 is TGTGCCAGCAGGGAGGACAGAGGGGGCACCGGGGAGCTGTTTTTT. This translates into CASREDRGGTGELFF.

This clonotype was found a few times. The chain is built from TRBV5-1 and TRBJ1-5; no reliable D call. This CDR3 region has 14 residues. Trimming removed 0 bases from V and 3 bases from J, with 7 bases in between. CDR1 is SGHRS, CDR2 YFSETQ, per germline. The CDR3 region has the DNA TGCGCCAGCAGCTTGGAGGACTTCAATCAGCCCCAGCATTTT. It encodes CASSLEDFNQPQHF.

The chain couples TRBV6-2 or TRBV6-3 to TRBJ2-4, with 7 positions matching TRBD1. Germline lookup yields CDR1 MNHEY and CDR2 SVGEGT. This CDR3 region has 16 residues. Trimming took 0 bases from V and 0 from J; bases not matched to a gene: 2. The CDR3 region is CASSYSKGAAKNIQYF. The CDR3 DNA reads TGTGCCAGCAGTTACTCAAAGGGGGCAGCCAAAAACATTCAGTACTTC.

This clonotype has only a few counts. V is TRBV6-2 or TRBV6-3 and J is TRBJ1-5; perhaps TRBD1 as D (6 bases). Trimming removed 6 bases at V and 4 bases at J, with 19 bases between. The CDR3 loop spans 16 amino acids. From germline, CDR1 is MNHEY and CDR2 SVGEGT. In DNA form, the CDR3 reads TGTGCCAGCAGCCAGGGGAAAGGACGGAGAAATCAGCCCCAGCATTTT. Translating it yields CASSQGKGRRNQPQHF.

V gene TRBV20-1 combines with J gene TRBJ2-2, with D perhaps matching TRBD1 or TRBD2 (6 bases each). Germline V gene lookup returns CDR1 DFQATT and CDR2 SNEGSKA (reference sequence). CDR3 length equals 17 residues. The V end lost 0 bases, the J end lost 2 bases, and 16 bases lay between the germline ends. CDR3 bases: TGCAGTGCTAGAGATCGGATTTGGGGGGCCAACACCGGGGAGCTGTTTTTT. It translates to CSARDRIWGANTGELFF.

This clonotype was counted many times. The chain is built from TRBV5-8 and TRBJ2-5; 8 bases align to TRBD1. Germline V gene sequence: CDR1 SGHTS, CDR2 YDEGEE. V shed 0 bases, J shed 5 bases, and the junction held 6 bases outside the gene matches. This CDR3 is built from 15 residues. The chain's CDR3 is CASSLGDRNLETQYF. The CDR3 DNA reads as TGTGCCAGCAGCTTGGGGGACAGGAATCTGGAGACCCAGTACTTC.

As concerns this clonotype: The germline gene is not matched at one end of the junction; a read error may be the cause. This rearrangement joins TRBV20-1 to TRBJ1-1, with a possible D match to TRBD1 (5 bases). Germline V gene sequence: CDR1 DFQATT, CDR2 SNEGSKA (reference sequence). The CDR3 contains 12 residues. CDR3 bases: TGCAGTGCTAGAGATACATCCCCGGGGCCAGGTTTT. Translation gives CSARDTSPGPGF.